Following are 13 T cell receptor beta chains from one sample sequenced in a study of regulatory T cells in long-lasting Graves disease. Stated time point: newly diagnosed GD, antithyroid drugs for less than 3 months. Following extraction of RNA from PBMCs, that RNA was used to make the TCR library. According to the study, TCR beta libraries were built with iRepertoire HTBI primers and CDR3-region Arm-PCR. TCRdb analysed the multiplex PCR reads with MiXCR anew, one entry per CDR3 protein. The sample lists 200,000 to 250,000 distinct CDR3 sequences, around 16% occurring once. The sequences come from peripheral blood mononuclear cells (PBMCs), collected at new diagnosis, from a patient treated with antithyroid drugs. Receptors originate from a female donor with Graves disease.

This clonotype has a count of ten or more. The J gene is TRBJ2-3, the V gene TRBV11-2, with D uncertain. The CDR3 contains 12 residues. The germline gives CDR1 SGHAT, CDR2 FQNNGV. Trimming removed 4 bases at V and 11 bases at J, with 13 bases between. CDR3 in DNA: TGTGCCAGCAGCTCGCGACTTGCGGAGCAGTATTTT. Translating gives CASSSRLAEQYF.

The V gene is TRBV12-3 or TRBV12-4, the J gene TRBJ2-2; D remains unclear. V lost 3 bases to trimming and J lost 1 base, with 6 bases between them. The CDR3 totals 14 residues. The CDR3, as DNA: TGTGCCAGCAGTTTCAGAGAGAACACCGGGGAGCTGTTTTTT. It is translated as CASSFRENTGELFF.

This clonotype was detected ten times or more. V usage is TRBV7-2 and J usage is TRBJ2-1; D is unresolved. V lost 1 base and J lost 7, with 11 bases in between. The CDR3 sequence is 14 residues long. CDR1 and CDR2 from the germline V gene are SGHTA and FQGNSA. The CDR3 protein is CASSLVGSSNEQFF. Here the CDR3 DNA reads TGTGCCAGCAGCTTAGTTGGCTCCTCAAATGAGCAGTTCTTC. The full variable domain, completed using reference TRBV7-2 and TRBJ2-1, is GAGVSQSPSNKVTEKGKDVELRCDPISGHTALYWYRQSLGQGLEFLIYFQGNSAPDKSGLPSDRFSAERTGGSVSTLTIQRTQQEDSAVYLCASSLVGSSNEQFFGPGTRLTVL.

This clonotype appeared many times. This chain connects TRBV7-3 to TRBJ2-1; weak D call: TRBD2 (6 bases). The germline V gene has CDR1 SGHTA and CDR2 FQGTGA. The CDR3 runs to 15 residues. Trimming took off 5 bases at V and 7 bases at J, with 18 bases between the two ends. The CDR3 DNA reads as TGTGCCAGCAGCACACTAGCCCTGGGGTGGAATGAGCAGTTCTTC. As protein: CASSTLALGWNEQFF.

The chain recombines TRBV19 with TRBJ1-5; D not certain. From germline, CDR1 is LNHDA and CDR2 SQIVND (reference sequence). The CDR3 consists of 16 residues. V was shortened by 10 bases and J by 2 bases, with 21 bases between the two germline ends. In DNA form, the CDR3 reads TGTGCCACCTCCGTCGAAGAGGGCGGAGGCAATCAGCCCCAGCATTTT. As protein: CATSVEEGGGNQPQHF.

This clonotype has more than one count but fewer than ten. The chain joins TRBV12-3 or TRBV12-4 to TRBJ2-1, with 7 bases matching TRBD2. The CDR3 runs 14 residues. The V gene end was trimmed by 0 bases and the J gene end by 7 bases; junction bases not matched to a gene: 3. The CDR3 spells CASSLALAKNEQFF. The CDR3 region has the DNA TGTGCCAGCAGTTTAGCACTAGCGAAAAATGAGCAGTTCTTC.

There are many counts of this clonotype. This chain joins TRBV24-1 and TRBJ2-1, with a weak D call TRBD2 (5 bases). The CDR3 has 13 residues. Germline assignment: CDR1 KGHDR and CDR2 SFDVKD. V was shortened by 5 bases and J by 6 bases, with 10 bases between the two germline ends. CDR3 amino acids: CATSAGWGNEQFF. The CDR3 region has the DNA TGTGCCACCAGTGCGGGATGGGGCAATGAGCAGTTCTTC.

The V gene is TRBV2, the J gene TRBJ2-7; a weak D match, TRBD2 (6 bases). Germline V gene lookup returns CDR1 SNHLY and CDR2 FYNNEI. The ends were cut back, 7 bases at V and 4 bases at J, with 14 bases in the middle. This CDR3 has 13 amino acids. CDR3 amino acids: CASTATGGYEQYF. The CDR3 DNA reads as TGTGCCAGCACAGCAACCGGGGGTTACGAGCAGTACTTC.

CDR3: CASSLTSGGRNTGELFF. The CDR3 DNA sequence: TGTGCCAGCAGTCTCACTTCTGGGGGAAGGAACACCGGGGAGCTGTTTTTT. The J gene is TRBJ2-2, the V gene TRBV6-1, with D perhaps given as TRBD1 or TRBD2 (5 bases each). Trimming took off 5 bases at V and 1 base at J, with 17 bases between the two ends. CDR3 length: 17 residues. The germline V gene encodes CDR1 MNHNS and CDR2 SASEGT.

This clonotype was seen ten or more times. The gene calls are TRBV12-3 or TRBV12-4 and TRBJ1-1; D gene uncertain. Deletions cut 9 bases from V and 4 bases from J, with 15 bases between. This CDR3 contains 13 residues. The CDR3 is CASQERAVTEAFF. CDR3 nucleotides: TGTGCCAGTCAAGAGCGGGCGGTCACTGAAGCTTTCTTT.

This clonotype was seen only once. The rearrangement links TRBV2 to TRBJ2-7; D not resolved. Germline values: CDR1 SNHLY, CDR2 FYNNEI. V was trimmed by 4 bases and J by 0 bases, leaving 10 bases between them. The CDR3 totals 14 residues. The CDR3 spells CASSAASSSYEQYF. DNA of the CDR3: TGTGCCAGCAGTGCGGCGTCCAGCTCCTACGAGCAGTACTTC.

A few counts support this clonotype. This chain connects TRBV20-1 to TRBJ2-1, with 11 nucleotides matching TRBD2. CDR1 and CDR2 (germline): DFQATT, SNEGSKA (reference sequence). CDR3 length equals 17 residues. The J segment lost 6 bases and the V segment lost 0 bases, leaving 10 bases of the junction unmatched. CDR3 in amino acids: CSARDATSGTRGNEQFF. The DNA for the CDR3 is TGCAGTGCTAGAGATGCGACTAGCGGGACGAGGGGCAATGAGCAGTTCTTC.

As concerns this clonotype: This could be a read error, since a much larger clone is one nucleotide away. The chain is built from TRBV3-1 and TRBJ1-6, with D possibly being TRBD1 (6 bases). The germline V gene has CDR1 LGHDT and CDR2 YNNKEL (reference sequence). The CDR3 runs to 15 residues. Trimming cost V 3 bases and J 7 bases, with 13 bases left between them. The CDR3 nucleotides read TGTGCCAGCAGCCAGAGCAATCAGGGGAATTCACCCCTCCACTTT. Amino acids: CASSQSNQGNSPLHF. The full variable domain, its missing parts supplied by reference TRBV3-1 and TRBJ1-6, is DTAVSQTPKYLVTQMGNDKSIKCEQNLGHDTMYWYKQDSKKFLKIMFSYNNKELIINETVPNRFSPKSPDKAHLNLHINSLELGDSAVYFCASSQSNQGNSPLHFGNGTRLTVT.